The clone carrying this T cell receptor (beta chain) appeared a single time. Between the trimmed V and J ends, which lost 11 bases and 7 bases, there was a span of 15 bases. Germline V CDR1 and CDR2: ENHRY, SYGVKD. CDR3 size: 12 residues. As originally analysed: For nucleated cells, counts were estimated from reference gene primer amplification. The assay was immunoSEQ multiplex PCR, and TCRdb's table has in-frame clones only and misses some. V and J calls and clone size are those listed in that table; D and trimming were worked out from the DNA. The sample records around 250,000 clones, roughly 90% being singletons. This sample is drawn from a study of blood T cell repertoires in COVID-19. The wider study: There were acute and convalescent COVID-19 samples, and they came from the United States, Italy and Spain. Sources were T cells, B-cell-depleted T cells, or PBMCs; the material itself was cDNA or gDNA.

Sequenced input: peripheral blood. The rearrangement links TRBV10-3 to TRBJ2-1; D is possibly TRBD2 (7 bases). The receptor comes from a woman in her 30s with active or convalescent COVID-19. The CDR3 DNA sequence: TGTGCCGCTGGGGGCGGGGGTAATGAGCAGTTCTTC. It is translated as CAAGGGGNEQFF.